Listed below are T cell receptor beta chains from one sample, sequenced in a study of blood T cell repertoires in COVID-19. Here immunoSEQ multiplex PCR was the method, and the copy in TCRdb shows in-frame clones only, minus some. The table records about 15,000 clones, roughly 90% of them present only once. The sequenced sample consisted of peripheral blood. The receptors originated from a human donor in a cohort sampled during active COVID-19. Both conserved end residues are part of each CDR3. Fields, in order: V gene, J gene, CDR3 length, clone size, D gene, CDR3 protein, CDR3 DNA. D genes are given only for firm matches. Clone size appears in some rows only: once, few, many, or a class for an expanded clone.

V: TRBV11-3; J: TRBJ2-7; length: 15; size: .; D: TRBD1; CDR3: CASSLGGTGVHEQYF; DNA: TGTGCCAGCAGCTTAGGAGGGACAGGGGTCCACGAGCAGTACTTC
V: TRBV6-5; J: TRBJ1-1; length: 14; size: .; D: TRBD1; CDR3: CASRPLPDRDEAFF; DNA: TGTGCCAGCAGACCCCTCCCGGACAGGGATGAAGCTTTCTTT
V: TRBV6-2/TRBV6-3; J: TRBJ1-5; length: 15; size: .; D: .; CDR3: CASSRIRGPNQPQHF; DNA: TGTGCCAGCAGTCGAATAAGAGGTCCTAATCAGCCCCAGCATTTT
V: TRBV5-4; J: TRBJ2-3; length: 14; size: once; D: TRBD2; CDR3: CASRGTRGTDTQYF; DNA: TGTGCCAGCCGAGGGACTAGGGGGACAGATACGCAGTATTTT
V: TRBV5-4; J: TRBJ2-2; length: 16; size: .; D: TRBD2; CDR3: CASSLGGRGGTGELFF; DNA: TGTGCCAGCAGCTTGGGAGGGAGGGGTGGCACCGGGGAGCTGTTTTTT
V: TRBV12-3/TRBV12-4; J: TRBJ1-3; length: 13; size: once; D: .; CDR3: CASSFKQGDTIYF; DNA: TGTGCCAGCAGTTTTAAACAAGGGGACACCATATATTTT
V: TRBV7-6; J: TRBJ1-4; length: 13; size: .; D: .; CDR3: CASSLLGMKGLFF; DNA: TGTGCCAGCAGCTTATTGGGCATGAAGGGGCTGTTTTTT
V: TRBV15; J: TRBJ2-7; length: 15; size: .; D: .; CDR3: CATSRGPGEWYEQYF; DNA: TGTGCCACCAGCAGAGGGCCGGGGGAGTGGTACGAGCAGTACTTC
V: TRBV7-2; J: TRBJ1-4; length: 17; size: .; D: .; CDR3: CASSPNGQTATNEKLFF; DNA: TGTGCCAGCAGTCCTAACGGACAGACAGCAACTAATGAAAAACTGTTTTTT
V: TRBV7-9; J: TRBJ1-2; length: 13; size: .; D: .; CDR3: CASSLSYGGGYTF; DNA: TGTGCCAGCAGCTTAAGTTACGGTGGTGGCTACACCTTC
V: TRBV5-1; J: TRBJ1-4; length: 14; size: once; D: TRBD1; CDR3: CASSSGTGDEKLFF; DNA: TGCGCCAGCAGCTCCGGGACAGGGGATGAAAAACTGTTTTTT
V: TRBV6-2/TRBV6-3; J: TRBJ2-7; length: 14; size: .; D: .; CDR3: CASSYIVGPTTQYF; DNA: TGTGCCAGCAGTTACATCGTAGGTCCGACGACTCAGTACTTC
V: TRBV25-1; J: TRBJ2-7; length: 12; size: .; D: .; CDR3: CASRGGGDEQYF; DNA: TGTGCCAGCCGTGGGGGGGGCGACGAGCAGTACTTC
V: TRBV7-2; J: TRBJ2-1; length: 15; size: .; D: .; CDR3: CASSIPYAGRNEQFF; DNA: TGTGCCAGCAGCATACCCTACGCAGGCAGAAATGAGCAGTTCTTC
V: TRBV30; J: TRBJ1-6; length: 13; size: .; D: .; CDR3: CAWSVGWRSPLHF; DNA: TGTGCCTGGAGTGTAGGGTGGAGGTCACCCCTCCACTTT
V: TRBV19; J: TRBJ1-2; length: 17; size: .; D: TRBD1; CDR3: CASSIPRTGQANYGYTF; DNA: TGTGCCAGTAGTATCCCGCGGACAGGGCAAGCTAACTATGGCTACACCTTC
V: TRBV15; J: TRBJ2-1; length: 15; size: .; D: TRBD1; CDR3: CATSRARDRGDEQFF; DNA: TGTGCCACCAGCAGAGCCAGGGACAGGGGAGATGAGCAGTTCTTC